The 25 T cell receptor beta chains reported below all come from one sample, sequenced in a study of blood T cell repertoires in COVID-19. The assay was immunoSEQ multiplex PCR, and TCRdb's table has in-frame clones only and misses some. This sample carries some 250,000 clones, about 90% of them seen once, and the ten largest clones take 5.5% to 8%. The sample consisted of peripheral blood. The receptors here all came from a man aged 55 to 70 with acute or convalescent COVID-19.

This chain connects TRBV7-9 to TRBJ2-7, with a possible D match to TRBD2 (6 bases). Germline V lookup: CDR1 SEHNR, CDR2 FQNEAQ (reference sequence). The CDR3 has 14 amino acids. Trimming shortened V by 1 base and J by 4 bases, and 11 bases separated the two germline ends. The CDR3 here is CASSLDGGGYEQYF. The CDR3 DNA is TGTGCCAGCAGCTTAGATGGCGGAGGGTACGAGCAGTACTTC.

The chain couples TRBV4-1 to TRBJ2-7; 10 nucleotides align to TRBD1. CDR1 and CDR2 from the germline V gene are MGHRA and YSYEKL. The CDR3 is 14 residues long. Trimming took 0 bases from V and 4 from J; bases not matched to a gene: 0. In nucleotides, the CDR3 is TGCGCCAGCAGCCAAGAGGGACAGGGGTACGAGCAGTACTTC. Its protein is CASSQEGQGYEQYF.

V usage is TRBV30 and J usage is TRBJ2-5, with 11 bases that match TRBD1. CDR3 length: 15 residues. CDR1 is GTSNPN, CDR2 SVGIG, per germline (reference sequence). With 2 bases clipped from V and 6 bases from J, the junction kept 8 bases outside the gene matches. The CDR3 loop reads CAWSSEGTGGKTQYF. CDR3 DNA sequence: TGTGCCTGGAGTTCGGAAGGGACAGGGGGAAAGACCCAGTACTTC.

The chain has TRBV15 and TRBJ1-1, with D unclear. Looked up from germline, CDR1 is LNHNV and CDR2 is YYDKDF (reference sequence). The CDR3 has 15 residues. V was trimmed by 5 bases and J by 4 bases, leaving 17 bases between them. CDR3 nucleotide sequence: TGTGCCACCAGCGGGTGGACGGAGGGTGGCACTGAAGCTTTCTTT. Translating gives CATSGWTEGGTEAFF.

The J gene is TRBJ1-1, the V gene TRBV30; the D gene is possibly TRBD1 (6 bases). The length of the CDR3 is 14 residues. The V and J ends lost 2 bases and 1 base respectively, with 11 bases between them. Germline CDR1 and CDR2: GTSNPN and SVGIG (reference sequence). The CDR3 bases are TGTGCCTGGAGTACAGGGCAGGCGAACACTGAAGCTTTCTTT. Its protein is CAWSTGQANTEAFF. The variable domain in full, with the rest retrieved from reference TRBV30 and TRBJ1-1, is SQTIHQWPATLVQPVGSPLSLECTVEGTSNPNLYWYRQAAGRGLQLLFYSVGIGQISSEVPQNLSASRPQDRQFILSSKKLLLSDSGFYLCAWSTGQANTEAFFGQGTRLTVV.

V is TRBV28 and J is TRBJ1-6; D is perhaps TRBD1 (5 bases). The V end was cut by 1 base, the J end by 4 bases, with 8 bases between. This CDR3 is 15 amino acids long. CDR1 and CDR2 from the germline V gene are MDHEN and SYDVKM. The CDR3 loop reads CASSLYTGYNSPLHF. The CDR3 DNA follows: TGTGCCAGCAGTTTATATACAGGATATAATTCACCCCTCCACTTT.

The CDR3 bases are TGCGCCAGCGGAACGGGACAGGGTATCTACGAGCAGTACTTC. Protein product: CASGTGQGIYEQYF. The rearrangement joins TRBV5-1 to TRBJ2-7, with TRBD1 identical over 9 bases. The J segment lost 3 bases and the V segment lost 7 bases, leaving 8 bases of the junction unmatched. Germline values: CDR1 SGHRS, CDR2 YFSETQ. This CDR3 comprises 14 residues.

The chain joins TRBV29-1 to TRBJ2-1; TRBD2 agrees at 7 bases. With V trimmed by 0 bases and J by 5 bases, 7 bases remained unmatched. The CDR3 is made up of 15 amino acids. The germline CDR1 and CDR2 sequences are SQVTM and ANQGSEA. CDR3 nucleotides: TGCAGCGTTGAAGATCGGGGGGTAGCTGACAATGAGCAGTTCTTC. Translated, it gives CSVEDRGVADNEQFF.

The genes are TRBV7-8 and TRBJ2-7, with 8 bases matching TRBD2. V lost 5 bases, J lost 4 bases, and 13 bases stayed unmatched. CDR1 and CDR2 (germline): SGHVS, FQNEAQ. This CDR3 region has 16 residues. The CDR3 here is CASSPRSGGTYYEQYF. The CDR3 nucleotides read TGTGCCAGCAGCCCACGGTCGGGAGGGACCTATTACGAGCAGTACTTC.

This chain uses TRBV6-2 or TRBV6-3 with TRBJ1-2, with D perhaps TRBD1 (6 bases). Germline V CDR1 and CDR2: MNHEY, SVGEGT. This CDR3 has 14 residues. With 5 bases removed from V and 1 base from J, the gap between germline ends came to 11 bases. For the CDR3, the DNA is TGTGCCAGCAGTACCACGGACAGTAACTATGGCTACACCTTC. Translated: CASSTTDSNYGYTF.

This chain joins TRBV5-1 and TRBJ2-1; TRBD2 matches at 8 bases. Trimming cost V 7 bases and J 9 bases; bases outside gene matches: 12. The CDR3 runs to 14 residues. Germline CDR1 is SGHRS and CDR2 is YFSETQ. Here the CDR3 DNA reads TGCGCCAGCCCTGGGCGGGAGGAAGTTACTGAGCAGTTCTTC. Residues: CASPGREEVTEQFF.

V and J are TRBV6-5 and TRBJ1-4; D not certain. CDR1 is MNHEY and CDR2 is SVGAGI in the germline V gene. This CDR3 region has 14 residues. Deletions cut 8 bases from V and 7 bases from J, with 17 bases between. The CDR3 DNA sequence: TGTGCCAGCGGCGCCCCTGGACTTCCTGAAAAACTGTTTTTT. It translates to CASGAPGLPEKLFF.

This chain links TRBV5-5 with TRBJ1-3; D call uncertain. Trimming took off 0 bases at V and 4 bases at J, with 11 bases between the two ends. The V gene's germline CDR1 is SGHKS and CDR2 YYEKEE (reference sequence). This CDR3 region has 15 residues. The CDR3 loop reads CASSLGLPEGNTIYF. CDR3 nucleotide sequence: TGTGCCAGCAGCTTGGGACTTCCCGAAGGAAACACCATATATTTT.

The chain joins TRBV20-1 to TRBJ2-5; D is ambiguous. Trimming pared 2 bases from V and 5 bases from J, leaving 3 bases between. The V gene's germline CDR1 is DFQATT and CDR2 SNEGSKA (reference sequence). The CDR3 has 10 amino acids. CDR3 amino acids: CSARLETQYF. For the CDR3, the DNA is TGCAGTGCTAGACTGGAGACCCAGTACTTC.

The V call is TRBV4-1, the J call TRBJ2-1; 10 positions match TRBD2. CDR3 size: 14 residues. Germline lookup yields CDR1 MGHRA and CDR2 YSYEKL. J gave up 7 bases and V 9 bases, and 9 bases lay outside the gene matches. CDR3 residues: CASRLAGDMNEQFF. The CDR3 bases are TGCGCCAGTCGACTAGCGGGTGACATGAATGAGCAGTTCTTC.

The CDR3 is CASSLSGTARTDTQYF. The CDR3 DNA follows: TGTGCCAGCAGTTTATCGGGGACTGCCCGGACAGATACGCAGTATTTT. The V gene is TRBV27, the J gene TRBJ2-3; possibly TRBD2 for D (6 bases). Germline CDR1 reads MNHEY; CDR2 reads SMNVEV (reference sequence). The CDR3 runs 16 residues. The V and J ends lost 0 bases and 3 bases respectively, with 13 bases between them.

This clone was recorded only once. V and J are TRBV6-5 and TRBJ1-2; weak D call: TRBD1 (5 bases). Trimming removed 0 bases at V and 4 bases at J, with 9 bases between. The germline V gene encodes CDR1 MNHEY and CDR2 SVGAGI. The CDR3 has 14 amino acids. CDR3 amino acids: CASSYSGRVYGYTF. The CDR3 nucleotides are TGTGCCAGCAGTTACTCGGGGCGTGTCTATGGCTACACCTTC.

This chain joins TRBV28 and TRBJ2-1; TRBD2 matches 11 bases. This CDR3 region has 16 residues. CDR1 is MDHEN and CDR2 is SYDVKM in the germline V gene. V shed 3 bases and J 9 bases; nucleotides not matched to a gene: 10. In DNA, the CDR3 is TGTGCCAGCAGTTTCGTTTTTACTAGCGGGGGCGGTGAGCAGTTCTTC. Translated, it gives CASSFVFTSGGGEQFF.

V is TRBV4-3 and J is TRBJ1-2; 7 nucleotides align to TRBD1. The CDR3 is 13 residues long. V was pared by 4 bases and J by 10 bases, with 9 bases of the junction left unmatched. The V gene's germline CDR1 is LGHNA and CDR2 YSLEER. CDR3: CASSPGGRGPYTF. The CDR3 nucleotides are TGCGCCAGCAGCCCAGGAGGTAGGGGGCCCTACACCTTC.

The chain uses TRBV7-2 and TRBJ2-1; D gene unclear. This CDR3 has 14 amino acids. Germline V lookup: CDR1 SGHTA, CDR2 FQGNSA. Trimming left V 0 bases short and J 6 bases short, with 9 bases between. CDR3 protein: CASSLAMASNEQFF. In DNA form, the CDR3 reads TGTGCCAGCAGCTTAGCGATGGCTTCCAATGAGCAGTTCTTC.

This sequence joins TRBV7-9 and TRBJ1-1; 10 bases line up with TRBD1. With 3 bases clipped from V and 4 bases from J, the junction kept 2 bases outside the gene matches. The length of the CDR3 is 14 residues. The germline CDR1 and CDR2 sequences are SEHNR and FQNEAQ (reference sequence). CDR3 loop: CASSFRTGGTEAFF. The CDR3 coding sequence is TGTGCCAGCAGCTTTAGGACAGGGGGCACTGAAGCTTTCTTT. Full variable domain (outside the CDR3, taken from reference TRBV7-9 and TRBJ1-1): DTGVSQNPRHKITKRGQNVTFRCDPISEHNRLYWYRQTLGQGPEFLTYFQNEAQLEKSRLLSDRFSAERPKGSFSTLEIQRTEQGDSAMYLCASSFRTGGTEAFFGQGTRLTVV.

The rearrangement uses TRBV7-9 and TRBJ2-3; D is perhaps TRBD1 (6 bases). V gave up 5 bases and J gave up 0 bases, with 12 bases separating them. This CDR3 has 15 amino acids. In germline, CDR1 is SEHNR, CDR2 FQNEAQ (reference sequence). The CDR3 DNA is TGTGCCAGCAGCCTGTACAGGGTTAGCACAGATACGCAGTATTTT. Translating gives CASSLYRVSTDTQYF. Based on the CDR3 plus reference TRBV7-9 and TRBJ2-3, the full variable domain is DTGVSQNPRHKITKRGQNVTFRCDPISEHNRLYWYRQTLGQGPEFLTYFQNEAQLEKSRLLSDRFSAERPKGSFSTLEIQRTEQGDSAMYLCASSLYRVSTDTQYFGPGTRLTVL.

This chain's CDR3 is CAWSLNRGPEQFF. For the CDR3, the DNA is TGTGCCTGGAGTCTCAACAGGGGACCTGAGCAGTTCTTC. This chain connects TRBV30 to TRBJ2-1; TRBD1 aligns across 7 bases. V was clipped by 2 bases and J by 9 bases; unmatched bases: 7. The length of the CDR3 is 13 residues. CDR1 is GTSNPN, CDR2 SVGIG, per germline (reference sequence).

The chain's CDR3 is CASTSGTPYGYTF. The CDR3 nucleotides are TGTGCCAGCACTTCCGGGACACCTTATGGCTACACCTTC. The chain carries TRBV12-3 or TRBV12-4 and TRBJ1-2; tentative D call: TRBD1 (6 bases). Trimming took 7 bases from V and 5 from J, leaving 14 bases between them. The CDR3 loop spans 13 amino acids.

This chain links TRBV6-1 with TRBJ1-4; D might be TRBD1 (5 bases). There are 16 residues in the CDR3. Germline V CDR1 and CDR2: MNHNS, SASEGT. V was cut by 2 bases and J by 6 bases, with 16 bases left in between. The CDR3 nucleotides read TGTGCCAGCAGTGAAACCGACGAGACAGAGGATGAAAAACTGTTTTTT. Translated, it gives CASSETDETEDEKLFF.